This TCR beta chain was sequenced during a study of shared clonotypes between healthy human individuals. From germline, CDR1 is MDHEN and CDR2 SYDVKM. The CDR3 has 16 residues. Study-wide results and limits: The diversity represented, both genetic and in exposure history, was limited by few donors.

Sequenced by immunoSEQ multiplex PCR; TCRdb stores in-frame clones only, minus some. Altogether 450,000 to 650,000 clones are present, around 77% being singletons, with the ten largest covering around 13%. As for this clone: The antigen is unknown. A far larger clone is just one base off, so this is likely a read error.

J is TRBJ2-1 and V is TRBV28; the match to TRBD1 covers 10 bases. Specimen: PBMCs. The source is a woman in her thirties or forties in good health. Some clones in this sample may be carry-over from other donors' samples. DNA for the CDR3: TGTGCCAGCAGGCGGACAGGGGGTTATTCGTCGGCTGAGCGGTTCTTC. Translation: CASRRTGGYSSAERFF.